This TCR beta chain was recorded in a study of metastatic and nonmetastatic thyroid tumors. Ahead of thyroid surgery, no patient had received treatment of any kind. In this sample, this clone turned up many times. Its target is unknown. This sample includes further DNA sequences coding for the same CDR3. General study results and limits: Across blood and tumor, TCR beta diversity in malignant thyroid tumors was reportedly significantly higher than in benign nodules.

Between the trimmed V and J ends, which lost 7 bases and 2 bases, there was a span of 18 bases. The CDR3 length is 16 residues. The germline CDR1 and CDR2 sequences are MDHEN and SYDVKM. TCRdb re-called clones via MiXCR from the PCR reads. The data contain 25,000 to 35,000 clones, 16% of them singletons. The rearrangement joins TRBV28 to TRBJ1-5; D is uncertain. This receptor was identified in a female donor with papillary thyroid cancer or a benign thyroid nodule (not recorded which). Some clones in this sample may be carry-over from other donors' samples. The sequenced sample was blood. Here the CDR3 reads CASIQYDMFGNQPQHF. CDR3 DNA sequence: TGTGCCAGCATCCAATACGACATGTTCGGCAATCAGCCCCAGCATTTT. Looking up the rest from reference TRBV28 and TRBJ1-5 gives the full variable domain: DVKVTQSSRYLVKRTGEKVFLECVQDMDHENMFWYRQDPGLGLRLIYFSYDVKMKEKGDIPEGYSVSREKKERFSLILESASTNQTSMYLCASIQYDMFGNQPQHFGDGTRLSIL.